This entry lists 17 T cell receptor beta chains sequenced from one sample in a study of cytomegalovirus exposure and HLA in healthy donors. Researchers ran the PCR with 60 Vbeta and 13 Jbeta primers. Sequencing used immunoSEQ multiplex PCR; TCRdb keeps in-frame clones, though not all of them. The table has approximately 150,000 clones, more than 60% seen once. Sequenced: PBMCs. The receptors stem from a woman between 35 and 50 years old in good health and CMV-seropositive.

The chain carries TRBV5-4 and TRBJ2-1; tentative D call: TRBD2 (7 bases). Germline CDR1 and CDR2: SGHNT and YYREEE (reference sequence). V shed 0 bases and J shed 10 bases, with 17 bases lying between them. This CDR3 has 15 amino acids. In DNA, the CDR3 is TGTGCCAGCAGCTTGGCCGCAGGGGAGGGAGGCGAGCAGTTCTTC. This gives the protein CASSLAAGEGGEQFF. Supplemented by reference TRBV5-4 and TRBJ2-1, the full variable domain reads ETGVTQSPTHLIKTRGQQVTLRCSSQSGHNTVSWYQQALGQGPQFIFQYYREEENGRGNFPPRFSGLQFPNYSSELNVNALELDDSALYLCASSLAAGEGGEQFFGPGTRLTVL.

The chain carries TRBV28 and TRBJ1-2; D not certain. The CDR3 covers 12 residues. CDR1 and CDR2 from the germline V gene are MDHEN and SYDVKM. The V and J ends lost 8 bases and 3 bases respectively, with 10 bases between them. The CDR3: CASAAGYYGYTF. CDR3 in DNA: TGTGCCAGCGCTGCAGGTTACTATGGCTACACCTTC.

The chain carries TRBV10-3 and TRBJ2-7; weak D call: TRBD2 (5 bases). CDR3 length: 16 amino acids. V shed 3 bases and J shed 0 bases, with 15 bases lying between them. Germline CDR1 reads ENHRY; CDR2 reads SYGVKD. The CDR3 sequence is CAISDRGDRNSYEQYF. In nucleotides, the CDR3 is TGTGCCATCAGTGACCGGGGAGACCGCAACTCCTACGAGCAGTACTTC.

The V and J genes are TRBV2 and TRBJ1-4; 9 positions match TRBD1. V was pared by 8 bases and J by 7 bases, with 5 bases of the junction left unmatched. Looked up from germline, CDR1 is SNHLY and CDR2 is FYNNEI. The CDR3 sequence is 13 residues long. CDR3 bases: TGTGCCAGCCGAGACAGGGGGGTTGAAAAACTGTTTTTT. Protein product: CASRDRGVEKLFF.

The CDR3 sequence is CASEGTYNEQFF. In DNA, the CDR3 is TGTGCCAGCGAGGGAACTTACAATGAGCAGTTCTTC. The chain joins TRBV9 to TRBJ2-1; a possible D gene is TRBD2 (5 bases). Germline loops: CDR1 SGDLS, CDR2 YYNGEE. This CDR3 comprises 12 residues. V dropped 7 bases and J dropped 4 bases, with 9 bases sitting between them.

This clone was detected a few times. The chain is built from TRBV18 and TRBJ2-3; tentative D call: TRBD1 (6 bases). The CDR3 spans 14 residues. CDR1 and CDR2 from the germline V gene are KGHSH and LQKENI. The V end was cut by 3 bases, the J end by 2 bases, with 9 bases between. The CDR3 spells CASSPGAPTDTQYF. CDR3 coding DNA: TGTGCCAGCTCACCGGGGGCCCCCACAGATACGCAGTATTTT.

The chain joins TRBV28 to TRBJ2-7, with TRBD1 as a possible D gene (6 bases). The CDR3 is 13 residues long. The germline V gene has CDR1 MDHEN and CDR2 SYDVKM. V gave up 11 bases and J gave up 3 bases, with 17 bases separating them. CDR3 protein: CAHSQGLVYEQYF. CDR3 in DNA: TGTGCCCATAGTCAGGGGCTAGTCTACGAGCAGTACTTC.

This chain joins TRBV6-6 and TRBJ1-2; D gene ambiguous. The CDR3 is 11 amino acids. Trimming shortened V by 4 bases and J by 7 bases, and 7 bases separated the two germline ends. Germline V gene lookup returns CDR1 MNHNY and CDR2 SVGAGI (reference sequence). The CDR3 here is CASSFAGGYTF. DNA for the CDR3: TGTGCCAGCAGTTTTGCGGGTGGCTACACCTTC.

The chain uses TRBV4-1 and TRBJ2-4; D may be TRBD2 (7 bases). V lost 0 bases to trimming and J lost 6 bases, with 18 bases between them. The CDR3 loop spans 17 amino acids. Germline V lookup: CDR1 MGHRA, CDR2 YSYEKL. The CDR3 DNA follows: TGCGCCAGCAGCCAAGATCGTGGGGGGGCTGTCACAAACATTCAGTACTTC. Residues: CASSQDRGGAVTNIQYF.

The rearrangement links TRBV5-1 to TRBJ2-5, with 13 nucleotides matching TRBD2. There are 16 residues in the CDR3. The V gene end was trimmed by 0 bases and the J gene end by 4 bases; junction bases not matched to a gene: 3. Germline values: CDR1 SGHRS, CDR2 YFSETQ. CDR3 coding DNA: TGCGCCAGCAGCTTGGTTGGACTAGCGGGGGCAGAGACCCAGTACTTC. The encoded protein is CASSLVGLAGAETQYF.

In this sample, this clone turned up a few times. Other DNA sequences in the same sample also yield this CDR3. V gene TRBV5-6 combines with J gene TRBJ2-1, with D perhaps TRBD2 (6 bases). Germline CDR1 and CDR2: SGHDT and YYEEEE. Trimming removed 4 bases from V and 7 bases from J, with 9 bases in between. This CDR3 contains 12 residues. As DNA, the CDR3 is TGTGCCAGCAGCCTAGGAGGGAATGAGCAGTTCTTC. It yields the protein CASSLGGNEQFF.

CDR3 region: CASSYRSSYNSPLHF. The CDR3 coding sequence is TGTGCCAGCAGTTACCGGAGCTCCTATAATTCACCCCTCCACTTT. This chain joins TRBV27 and TRBJ1-6; D is undetermined. Germline V gene sequence: CDR1 MNHEY, CDR2 SMNVEV (reference sequence). V was shortened by 4 bases and J by 0 bases, with 7 bases between the two germline ends. This CDR3 is 15 amino acids long.

The chain links TRBV7-2 to TRBJ1-5, with D perhaps matching TRBD1 (6 bases). This CDR3 is 14 amino acids long. Germline V CDR1 and CDR2: SGHTA, FQGNSA. V was pared by 5 bases and J by 2 bases, with 10 bases between. This CDR3 is CASSQQGRNQPQHF. The CDR3 DNA sequence: TGTGCCAGCAGCCAACAGGGCCGCAATCAGCCCCAGCATTTT.

V gene TRBV25-1 combines with J gene TRBJ1-1, with TRBD1 identical over 7 bases. V gave up 5 bases and J gave up 1 base; unmatched junction bases: 4. Looked up from germline, CDR1 is MGHDK and CDR2 is SYGVNS. This CDR3 comprises 14 residues. The CDR3 DNA reads TGTGCCAGCAGTAGGGGACAGCCGAACACTGAAGCTTTCTTT. This encodes CASSRGQPNTEAFF.

V is TRBV19 and J is TRBJ2-7; 7 nucleotides match TRBD2. This CDR3 is 16 amino acids long. The V gene end was trimmed by 3 bases and the J gene end by 3 bases; junction bases not matched to a gene: 11. Germline V gene data show CDR1 as LNHDA and CDR2 as SQIVND (reference sequence). CDR3 nucleotides: TGTGCCAGTAGTATGCGAGGGGCTAGCGGTGTCTACGAGCAGTACTTC. Amino acid sequence: CASSMRGASGVYEQYF.

This clone was found once. This chain uses TRBV19 with TRBJ2-3, with 9 nucleotides matching TRBD1. V trimming: 5 bases; J trimming: 3 bases; junction bases outside the gene matches: 9. Germline V gene data show CDR1 as LNHDA and CDR2 as SQIVND (reference sequence). The CDR3 covers 16 residues. The DNA of the CDR3 is TGTGCCAGTAGTGCACAGGGGGCGCCCCTAACAGATACGCAGTATTTT. Protein product: CASSAQGAPLTDTQYF.

The genes are TRBV27 and TRBJ2-5; 12 bases align to TRBD1. The V and J ends lost 3 bases and 4 bases, in that order; junction bases with no gene match: 3. This CDR3 contains 15 residues. Germline-derived CDR1 and CDR2 are MNHEY and SMNVEV (reference sequence). CDR3 loop: CASSFLGQGAETQYF. The CDR3, as DNA: TGTGCCAGCAGTTTTCTGGGACAGGGGGCAGAGACCCAGTACTTC.